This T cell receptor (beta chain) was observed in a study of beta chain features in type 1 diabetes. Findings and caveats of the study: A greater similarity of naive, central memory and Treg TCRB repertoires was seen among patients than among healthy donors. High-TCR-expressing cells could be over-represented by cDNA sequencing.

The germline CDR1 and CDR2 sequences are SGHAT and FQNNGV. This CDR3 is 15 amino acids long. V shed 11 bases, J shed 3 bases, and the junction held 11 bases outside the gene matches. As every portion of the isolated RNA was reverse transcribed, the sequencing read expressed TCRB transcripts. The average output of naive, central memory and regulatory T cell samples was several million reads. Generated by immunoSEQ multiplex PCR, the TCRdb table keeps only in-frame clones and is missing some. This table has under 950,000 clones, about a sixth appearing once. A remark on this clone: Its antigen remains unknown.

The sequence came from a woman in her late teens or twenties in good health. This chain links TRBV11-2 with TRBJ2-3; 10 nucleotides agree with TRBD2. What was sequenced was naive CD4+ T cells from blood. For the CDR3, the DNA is TGTGCCGGTTCTAGCGGGAGCGGGGGTACAGATACGCAGTATTTT. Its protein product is CAGSSGSGGTDTQYF.